A single TCR beta chain is shown here with its context. The sample is drawn from a study of CD8 T cells in Susac syndrome. RNA totalling roughly 0.5 to 1 ug underwent reverse transcription with random hexamers. TCRdb passed the immunoSEQ multiplex PCR reads through MiXCR, listing each CDR3 protein once. The sample includes around 130,000 distinct CDR3 sequences, around 80% of them seen just once. This CDR3 spans 16 amino acids. The V segment lost 5 bases and the J segment 4 bases; nucleotides outside the gene matches: 6. The V gene is TRBV12-3 or TRBV12-4, the J gene TRBJ1-4; 11 nucleotides match TRBD1. This clonotype originated in a human donor with multiple sclerosis. Sequencing was done on a sample of CD8+ T cells from PBMCs. CDR3 amino acids: CASSIRTGGDNEKLFF. CDR3 DNA: TGTGCCAGCAGTATACGGACAGGGGGCGATAATGAAAAACTGTTTTTT.